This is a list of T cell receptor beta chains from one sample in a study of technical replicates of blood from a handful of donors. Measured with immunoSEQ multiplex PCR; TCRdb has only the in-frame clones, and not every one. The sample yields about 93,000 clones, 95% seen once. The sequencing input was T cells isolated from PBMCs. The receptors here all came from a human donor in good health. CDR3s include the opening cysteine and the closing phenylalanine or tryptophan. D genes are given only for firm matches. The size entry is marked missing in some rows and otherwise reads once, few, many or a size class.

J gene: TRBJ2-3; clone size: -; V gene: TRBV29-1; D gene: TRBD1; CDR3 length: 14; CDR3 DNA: TGCAGCGTTGATAGCCAGGGGGCTATAGATACGCAGTATTTT; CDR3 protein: CSVDSQGAIDTQYF
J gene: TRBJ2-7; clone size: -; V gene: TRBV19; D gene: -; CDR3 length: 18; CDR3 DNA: TGTGCCAGTAGTATATTCGGGTCCGTTACAGGACCAACCTACGAGCAGTACTTC; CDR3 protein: CASSIFGSVTGPTYEQYF
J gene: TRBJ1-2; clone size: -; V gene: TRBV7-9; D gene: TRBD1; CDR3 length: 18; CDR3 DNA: TGTGCCAGCAGCCCACAGACAGGGGAAAGGGGGCTCGGCTATGGCTACACCTTC; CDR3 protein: CASSPQTGERGLGYGYTF
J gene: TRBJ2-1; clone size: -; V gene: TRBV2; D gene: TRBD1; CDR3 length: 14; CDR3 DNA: TGTGCCAGCAGTGCGGGACAGGGGTTAGGTGAGCAGTTCTTC; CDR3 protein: CASSAGQGLGEQFF
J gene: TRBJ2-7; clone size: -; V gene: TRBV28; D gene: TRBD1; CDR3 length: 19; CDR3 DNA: TGTGCCAGCAGGGGGGTCGGAATGACAGGGTACAAAACCTCCTACGAGCAGTACTTC; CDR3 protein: CASRGVGMTGYKTSYEQYF
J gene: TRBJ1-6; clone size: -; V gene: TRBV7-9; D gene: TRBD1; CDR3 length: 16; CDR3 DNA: TGTGCCAGCAGCTTAGCGGCAGGGGGCGCAGGATCACCCCTCCACTTT; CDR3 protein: CASSLAAGGAGSPLHF
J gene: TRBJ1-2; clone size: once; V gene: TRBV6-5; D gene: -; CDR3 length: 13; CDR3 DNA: TGTGCCAGCAGTTATGGCCAGAACTATGGCTACACCTTC; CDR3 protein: CASSYGQNYGYTF
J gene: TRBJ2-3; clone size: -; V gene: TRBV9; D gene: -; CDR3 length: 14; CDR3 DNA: TGTGCCAGCAGCGTAGCGGGGTACACAGATACGCAGTATTTT; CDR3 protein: CASSVAGYTDTQYF
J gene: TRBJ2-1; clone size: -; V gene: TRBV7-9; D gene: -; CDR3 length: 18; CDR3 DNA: TGTGCCAGCAGCCGCCCCCCTGACAGGGACTTTAATAGTGATGAGCAGTTCTTC; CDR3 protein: CASSRPPDRDFNSDEQFF
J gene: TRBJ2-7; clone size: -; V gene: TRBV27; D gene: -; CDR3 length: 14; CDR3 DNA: TGTGCCAGCAGTTTCTCACTTACAGGGAACGAGCAGTACTTC; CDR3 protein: CASSFSLTGNEQYF
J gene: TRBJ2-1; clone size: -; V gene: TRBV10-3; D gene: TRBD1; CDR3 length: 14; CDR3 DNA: TGTGCCTTAAAGGGACAGGGGGCAAACAATGAGCAGTTCTTC; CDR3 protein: CALKGQGANNEQFF
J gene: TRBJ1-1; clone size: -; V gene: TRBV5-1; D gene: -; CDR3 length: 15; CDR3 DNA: TGCGCCAGCAGCTTGAGGAAGTTGGGGGGAACTGAAGCTTTCTTT; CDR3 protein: CASSLRKLGGTEAFF
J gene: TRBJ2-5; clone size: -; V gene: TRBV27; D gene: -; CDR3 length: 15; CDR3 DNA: TGTGCCAGCAGTCCTGGAGGGAGGACTCAAGAGACCCAGTACTTC; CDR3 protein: CASSPGGRTQETQYF
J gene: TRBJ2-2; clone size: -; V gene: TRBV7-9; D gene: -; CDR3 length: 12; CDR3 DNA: TGTGCCAGCAGCTTGAGCACCGGGGAGCTGTTTTTT; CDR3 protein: CASSLSTGELFF
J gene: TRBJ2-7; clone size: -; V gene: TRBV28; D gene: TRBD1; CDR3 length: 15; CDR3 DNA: TGTGCCAGCAGTTTACCGGGACAGCCACCCTACGAGCAGTACTTC; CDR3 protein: CASSLPGQPPYEQYF
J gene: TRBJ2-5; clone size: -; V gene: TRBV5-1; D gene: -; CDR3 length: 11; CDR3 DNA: TGCGCCAGCAGCTTGGGACTAGCCCAGTACTTC; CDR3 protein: CASSLGLAQYF
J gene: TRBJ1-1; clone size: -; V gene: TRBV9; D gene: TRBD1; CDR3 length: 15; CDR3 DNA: TGTGCCAGCAGCGCCCAGGGACAGGGTATGACTGAAGCTTTCTTT; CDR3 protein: CASSAQGQGMTEAFF
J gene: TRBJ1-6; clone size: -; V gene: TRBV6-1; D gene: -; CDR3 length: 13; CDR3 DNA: TGTGCCAGCAGAACTTCTATGAATTCACCCCTCCACTTT; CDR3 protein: CASRTSMNSPLHF
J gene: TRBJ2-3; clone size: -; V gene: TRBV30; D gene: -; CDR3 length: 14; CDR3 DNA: TGTGCCGGGACCCTCGGACAGAACACAGATACGCAGTATTTT; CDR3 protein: CAGTLGQNTDTQYF
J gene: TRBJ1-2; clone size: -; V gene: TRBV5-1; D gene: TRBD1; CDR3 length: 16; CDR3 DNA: TGCGCCAGCAGCTTCGGACAGGGGGTTTCTAACTATGGCTACACCTTC; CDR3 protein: CASSFGQGVSNYGYTF
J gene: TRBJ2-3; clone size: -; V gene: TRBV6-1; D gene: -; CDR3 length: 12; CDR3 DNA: TGTGCCAGCAGTGACAGTTCAGATACGCAGTATTTT; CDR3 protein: CASSDSSDTQYF
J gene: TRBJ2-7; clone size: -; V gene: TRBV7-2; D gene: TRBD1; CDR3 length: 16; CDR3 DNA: TGTGCCAGCAGCTTAGCCCCCTGGGACAGGGGCTACGAGCAGTACTTC; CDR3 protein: CASSLAPWDRGYEQYF
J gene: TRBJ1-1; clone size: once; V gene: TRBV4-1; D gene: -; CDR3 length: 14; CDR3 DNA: TGCGCCAGCAGCTTAGCAGGGATGAACACTGAAGCTTTCTTT; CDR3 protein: CASSLAGMNTEAFF
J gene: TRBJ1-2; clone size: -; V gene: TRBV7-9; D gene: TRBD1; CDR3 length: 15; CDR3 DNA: TGTGCCAGCAGCTTCCCGACAGGGGGATCCTATGGCTACACCTTC; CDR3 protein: CASSFPTGGSYGYTF
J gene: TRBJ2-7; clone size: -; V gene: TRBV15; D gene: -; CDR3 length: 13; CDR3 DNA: TGTGCCACCAGCAGAGAACTAGTTCTCGAGCAGTACTTC; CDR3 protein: CATSRELVLEQYF
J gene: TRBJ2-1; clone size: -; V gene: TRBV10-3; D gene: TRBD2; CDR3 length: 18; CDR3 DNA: TGTGCCATCAGTGATTCAAATGGGGGGAAGGACGGGGGGAATGAGCAGTTCTTC; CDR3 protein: CAISDSNGGKDGGNEQFF
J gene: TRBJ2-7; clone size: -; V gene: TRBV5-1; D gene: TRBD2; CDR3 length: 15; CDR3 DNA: TGCGCCAGCAGCCCCGGGGTAGCGGGGGTGAACGAGCAGTACTTC; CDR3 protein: CASSPGVAGVNEQYF
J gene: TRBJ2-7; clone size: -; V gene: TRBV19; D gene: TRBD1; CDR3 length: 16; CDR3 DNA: TGTGCCAGTAGTATCGACAGGGACAGTGGAACCTACGAGCAGTACTTC; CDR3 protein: CASSIDRDSGTYEQYF
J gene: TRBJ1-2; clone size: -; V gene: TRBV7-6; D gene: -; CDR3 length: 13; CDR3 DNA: TGTGCCAGCAGCTTAGGGACGAGAGGGGGCTACACCTTC; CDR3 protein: CASSLGTRGGYTF
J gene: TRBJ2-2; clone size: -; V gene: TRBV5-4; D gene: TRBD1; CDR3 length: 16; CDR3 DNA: TGTGCCAGCAGCTTGGACAGGGGTAGAATCACCGGGGAGCTGTTTTTT; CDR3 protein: CASSLDRGRITGELFF
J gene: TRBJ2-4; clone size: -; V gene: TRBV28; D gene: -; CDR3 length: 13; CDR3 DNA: TGTGCCAGCCAGGGACATGAAGGAGGCATTCAGTACTTC; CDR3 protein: CASQGHEGGIQYF
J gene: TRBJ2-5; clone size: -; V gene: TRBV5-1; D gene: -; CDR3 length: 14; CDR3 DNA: TGCGCCAGCAGCTCAGCGGGCGTGGGTGAGACCCAGTACTTC; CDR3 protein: CASSSAGVGETQYF
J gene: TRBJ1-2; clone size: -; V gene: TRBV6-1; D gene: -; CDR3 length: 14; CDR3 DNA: TGTGCCAGCACCCCCACGAGGGGGAACTATGGCTACACCTTC; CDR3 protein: CASTPTRGNYGYTF
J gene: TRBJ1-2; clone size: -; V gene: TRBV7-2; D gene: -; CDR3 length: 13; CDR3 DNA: TGTGCCAGCAGCTATTCCGGGAACTATGGCTACACCTTC; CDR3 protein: CASSYSGNYGYTF
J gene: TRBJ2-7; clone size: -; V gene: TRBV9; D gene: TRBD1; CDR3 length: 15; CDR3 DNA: TGTGCCAGCAGCAATGGTGGGACAGGGATATACGAGCAGTACTTC; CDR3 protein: CASSNGGTGIYEQYF
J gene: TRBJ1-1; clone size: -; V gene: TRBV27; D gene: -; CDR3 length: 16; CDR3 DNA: TGTGCCAGCAGCCTGGGGGGGGTCCGAATGAACACTGAAGCTTTCTTT; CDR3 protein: CASSLGGVRMNTEAFF
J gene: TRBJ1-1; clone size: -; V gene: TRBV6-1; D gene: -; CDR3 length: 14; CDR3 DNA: TGTGCCAGCAGTGAAGCCCCGACAGTACACTCGGCTTTCTTT; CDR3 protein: CASSEAPTVHSAFF
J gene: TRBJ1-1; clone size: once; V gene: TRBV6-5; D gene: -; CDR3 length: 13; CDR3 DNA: TGTGCCAGCAGTTACGAGGGGGACACTGAAGCTTTCTTT; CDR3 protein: CASSYEGDTEAFF
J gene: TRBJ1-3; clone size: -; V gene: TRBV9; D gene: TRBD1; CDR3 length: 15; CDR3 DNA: TGTGCCAGCAGCGCCGGACAGGGAGCCGTAAACACCATATATTTT; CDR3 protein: CASSAGQGAVNTIYF
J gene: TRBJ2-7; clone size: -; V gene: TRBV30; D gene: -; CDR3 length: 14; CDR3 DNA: TGTGCCTGGTCCCGGGGTGGACCGCACTACGAGCAGTACTTC; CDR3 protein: CAWSRGGPHYEQYF
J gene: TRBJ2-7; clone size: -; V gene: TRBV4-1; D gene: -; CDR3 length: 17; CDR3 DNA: TGCGCCAGCAGCCTCCTGGGAGTGGCGGGAAGCACCTACGAGCAGTACTTC; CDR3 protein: CASSLLGVAGSTYEQYF
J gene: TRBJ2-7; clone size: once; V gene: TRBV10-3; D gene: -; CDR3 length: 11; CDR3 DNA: TGTGCCATCAGTAGCTATGACGAGCAGTACTTC; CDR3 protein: CAISSYDEQYF
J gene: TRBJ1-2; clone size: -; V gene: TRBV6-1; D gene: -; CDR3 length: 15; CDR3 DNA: TGTGCCAGCAGTGAATCAATCTACAGAAACTATGGCTACACCTTC; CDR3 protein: CASSESIYRNYGYTF
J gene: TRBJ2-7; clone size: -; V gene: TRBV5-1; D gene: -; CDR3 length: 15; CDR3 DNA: TGCGCCAGCAGCATTCAGGGTCCCGGGGGTTACGAGCAGTACTTC; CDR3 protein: CASSIQGPGGYEQYF
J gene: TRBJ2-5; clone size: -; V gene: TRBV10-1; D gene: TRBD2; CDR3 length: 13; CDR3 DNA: TGCGCCAGCAGTACGGGGGGACAAGAGACCCAGTACTTC; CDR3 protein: CASSTGGQETQYF
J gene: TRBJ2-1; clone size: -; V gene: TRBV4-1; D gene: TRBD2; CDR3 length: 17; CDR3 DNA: TGCGCCAGCAGCCAATTGGTAGCGGGGGCAATCTACAATGAGCAGTTCTTC; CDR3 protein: CASSQLVAGAIYNEQFF
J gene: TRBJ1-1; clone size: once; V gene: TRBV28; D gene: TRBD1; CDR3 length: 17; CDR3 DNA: TGTGCCAGCAGTTTCCCCCAGTTGGGACAGGGGGCGGGTGAAGCTTTCTTT; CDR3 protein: CASSFPQLGQGAGEAFF
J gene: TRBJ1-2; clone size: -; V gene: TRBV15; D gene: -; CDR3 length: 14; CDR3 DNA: TGTGCCACCAGCAGAGATGGTGGGCCCCTCGGCTACACCTTC; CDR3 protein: CATSRDGGPLGYTF
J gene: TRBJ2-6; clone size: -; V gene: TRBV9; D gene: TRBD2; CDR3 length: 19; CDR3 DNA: TGTGCCAGCAGCGTAGGCCCGGGACTAGCGGGAGTTGGGGCCAACGTCCTGACTTTC; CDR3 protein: CASSVGPGLAGVGANVLTF
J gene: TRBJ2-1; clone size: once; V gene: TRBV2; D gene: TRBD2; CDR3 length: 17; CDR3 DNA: TGTGCCAGCAGTGCTTCTCGGGGACTAGCGCATTACAATGAGCAGTTCTTC; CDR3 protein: CASSASRGLAHYNEQFF
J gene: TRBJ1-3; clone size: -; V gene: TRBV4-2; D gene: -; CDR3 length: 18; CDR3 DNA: TGTGCCAGCAGCCAAGATCAGAGGCCTGGTGGCCCTGGAAACACCATATATTTT; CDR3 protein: CASSQDQRPGGPGNTIYF
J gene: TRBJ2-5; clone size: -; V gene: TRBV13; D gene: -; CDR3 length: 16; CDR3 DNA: TGTGCCAGCAGCTGGGGTGGGGCGGAGTACCAAGAGACCCAGTACTTC; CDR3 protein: CASSWGGAEYQETQYF